Listed below are T cell receptor beta chains from one sample, sequenced in a study of cytomegalovirus exposure and HLA in healthy donors. TCRdb's copy holds only in-frame clones and misses some; the assay was immunoSEQ multiplex PCR. There are about 180,000 clones in the sample; approximately 80% occur only once, and about 1.3% lies in the top ten. The material sequenced was PBMCs. All receptors derive from a girl aged 10-17 years in good health and CMV-seropositive. Each CDR3 is given with its conserved first and last residue. Fields, in order: J gene, CDR3 length, D gene, clone size, V gene, CDR3 DNA, CDR3 protein. D genes are given only for firm matches. The listing skips clone size in some rows; elsewhere it reads once, few, many or a size class.

TRBJ2-2 | 15 | TRBD2 | once | TRBV30 | TGTGCCTGGAGTGTAGGGGCTAGCGGGGCCGGGGAGCTGTTTTTT | CAWSVGASGAGELFF
TRBJ2-1 | 16 | NA | once | TRBV10-1 | TGCGCCAGCAGTGAGTCGAGTCCTAGAGGGAACAATGAGCAGTTCTTC | CASSESSPRGNNEQFF
TRBJ2-2 | 14 | TRBD2 | NA | TRBV29-1 | TGCAGCGTTATGCGGGGGGCGAACACCGGGGAGCTGTTTTTT | CSVMRGANTGELFF
TRBJ2-7 | 12 | NA | once | TRBV18 | TGTGCCAGCTCATCCAACCGGGACAACCCACACTTC | CASSSNRDNPHF
TRBJ1-5 | 17 | NA | NA | TRBV28 | TGTGCCAGCAGTTTCGGTGGTTGGGAGTCCATTCATCAGCCCCAGCATTTT | CASSFGGWESIHQPQHF
TRBJ2-3 | 12 | NA | once | TRBV28 | TGTGCCAGCAGTACACGTTCAGATACGCAGTATTTT | CASSTRSDTQYF
TRBJ2-7 | 19 | TRBD2 | NA | TRBV29-1 | TGCAGCGTAACCCCTGGGACTTCGTGGGGGACTAGCGAGAACTACGAGCAGTACTTC | CSVTPGTSWGTSENYEQYF
TRBJ1-2 | 13 | NA | NA | TRBV4-3 | TGCGCCAGCAGCCAAGATCTTATCTATGGCTACACCTTC | CASSQDLIYGYTF
TRBJ2-7 | 13 | TRBD2 | once | TRBV9 | TGTGCCAGCAGCGGTAGCGGGGATCGGGAGCAGTACTTC | CASSGSGDREQYF
TRBJ2-7 | 15 | TRBD2 | NA | TRBV30 | TGTGCCTGGAGATCGCTAGCGGGAGTATCCTACGAGCAGTACTTC | CAWRSLAGVSYEQYF
TRBJ2-7 | 14 | NA | NA | TRBV19 | TGTGCCAGTAGTATAGCTAGCGCAAGTTACGAGCAGTACTTC | CASSIASASYEQYF
TRBJ2-1 | 17 | TRBD2 | few | TRBV4-1 | TGCGCCAGCAGCCTTACCTTAGCGGGAGGGCCGAGCAATGAGCAGTTCTTC | CASSLTLAGGPSNEQFF
TRBJ2-1 | 13 | NA | NA | TRBV11-2 | TGTGCCAGCAGCTCGGACTGGCCCAATGAGCAGTTCTTC | CASSSDWPNEQFF
TRBJ2-5 | 15 | NA | NA | TRBV7-9 | TGTGCCAGCAGCTCCACAAGCATGGGGGCGGAGACCCAGTACTTC | CASSSTSMGAETQYF
TRBJ2-5 | 18 | TRBD2 | NA | TRBV11-1 | TGTGCCAGCAGCTTATCCCACGGACTAGCGGGAGGGCCAGAGACCCAGTACTTC | CASSLSHGLAGGPETQYF
TRBJ1-5 | 17 | NA | NA | TRBV5-6 | TGTGCCAGCAGCTTTAACCTCCTAGGGGCGAGCAATCAGCCCCAGCATTTT | CASSFNLLGASNQPQHF
TRBJ2-7 | 14 | TRBD1 | NA | TRBV10-3 | TGTGCCATCAGGCCCGGGACAGGGGTCTACGAGCAGTACTTC | CAIRPGTGVYEQYF
TRBJ1-2 | 15 | TRBD1 | few | TRBV5-4 | TGTGCCAGCAGCTTACCACTTACAGGGGACTATGGCTACACCTTC | CASSLPLTGDYGYTF
TRBJ2-7 | 14 | TRBD1 | NA | TRBV19 | TGTGCCAGTAGTATCGACAGGGCCTCCTACGAGCAGTACTTC | CASSIDRASYEQYF
TRBJ2-7 | 14 | NA | NA | TRBV6-1 | TGTGCCAGCAGCCCTTTTGGCCTAGCCTACGAGCAGTACTTC | CASSPFGLAYEQYF
TRBJ2-1 | 16 | TRBD2 | NA | TRBV6-1 | TGTGCCAGCAGTGAATGGACTAGCGGGAGGATGCATGAGCAGTTCTTC | CASSEWTSGRMHEQFF
TRBJ1-1 | 15 | TRBD1 | NA | TRBV6-5 | TGTGCCAGCAGTTACGGGGGACAGTGGAACACTGAAGCTTTCTTT | CASSYGGQWNTEAFF
TRBJ2-1 | 15 | TRBD2 | few | TRBV6-5 | TGTGCCAGCAGTTACGACAGCGGGAGTTACAATGAGCAGTTCTTC | CASSYDSGSYNEQFF
TRBJ1-5 | 14 | TRBD1 | NA | TRBV2 | TGTGCCAGCACGCCAGGGGGCCGTCAGCAGCCCCAGCATTTT | CASTPGGRQQPQHF
TRBJ2-1 | 14 | TRBD2 | NA | TRBV30 | TGTGCCTGGAGTAGCGGGGTAGGGTACAATGAGCAGTTCTTC | CAWSSGVGYNEQFF
TRBJ2-2 | 14 | TRBD1 | once | TRBV7-2 | TGTGCCAGCAGCTTAAGACAGGGGATCGGGGAGCTGTTTTTT | CASSLRQGIGELFF
TRBJ1-2 | 13 | TRBD1 | NA | TRBV5-1 | TGCGCCAGCAGCCAGACAGGGAACTATGGCTACACCTTC | CASSQTGNYGYTF
TRBJ1-4 | 16 | TRBD1 | NA | TRBV5-8 | TGTGCCAGCAGCCCAGGGGGCGCGTGGACTAATGAAAAACTGTTTTTT | CASSPGGAWTNEKLFF
TRBJ2-3 | 16 | NA | NA | TRBV5-1 | TGCGCCAGCAGCGTACCCTCGGTTAGTAGCACAGATACGCAGTATTTT | CASSVPSVSSTDTQYF
TRBJ1-2 | 14 | TRBD1 | NA | TRBV2 | TGTGCCAGCTCTCGGGGACAGGTAAACTATGGCTACACCTTC | CASSRGQVNYGYTF
TRBJ2-7 | 14 | TRBD2 | NA | TRBV19 | TGTGCCAGTAGTTCCGCGGGAGGAAACTACGAGCAGTACTTC | CASSSAGGNYEQYF
TRBJ1-5 | 15 | NA | NA | TRBV6-5 | TGTGCCAGCAGGGTACAGGTTGATAGCAATCAGCCCCAGCATTTT | CASRVQVDSNQPQHF
TRBJ2-3 | 17 | TRBD2 | NA | TRBV25-1 | TGTGCCAGCAGTGAATGGGGGACTAGCGGGAACACAGATACGCAGTATTTT | CASSEWGTSGNTDTQYF
TRBJ2-3 | 13 | NA | NA | TRBV29-1 | TGCAGCGCTAGCATAGAAAGCACAGATACGCAGTATTTT | CSASIESTDTQYF
TRBJ1-5 | 14 | NA | NA | TRBV13 | TGTGCCAGCAGCTTAGCTGGCAGCAATCAGCCCCAGCATTTT | CASSLAGSNQPQHF
TRBJ1-4 | 16 | NA | NA | TRBV4-1 | TGCGCCAGCAGCCGCCCAGGGACTTTGGAGGGAGAAAAACTGTTTTTT | CASSRPGTLEGEKLFF
TRBJ2-5 | 15 | TRBD2 | NA | TRBV7-2 | TGTGCCAGCAGCTTACTCGGGAGGGCCGCGGAGACCCAGTACTTC | CASSLLGRAAETQYF
TRBJ2-1 | 17 | NA | once | TRBV12-5 | TGTGCTAGTGGTTTGCGGGTTTGGGCCAGGGAAGACAATGAGCAGTTCTTC | CASGLRVWAREDNEQFF